The clone carrying this T cell receptor beta chain was recorded many times. Its target is unknown. This sample stems from a study of early T cells in non-severe SARS-CoV-2 infection. Study details: The chains were unpaired, and the sequenced material was bulk RNA from unsorted whole blood. Broader study findings: Anti-spike CD8 specificities were favored by VDJdb matching, whose results missed private and CD4 specificities.

Molecules of cDNA were individually given unique molecular identifiers that were attached to them. In TCRdb, the 5' RACE reads were re-called with MiXCR into one record per CDR3 protein. The sample includes under 45,000 distinct CDR3 sequences, 5% to 6.5% of them seen just once. V lost 1 base to trimming and J lost 2 bases; unmatched junction nucleotides: 7. From germline, CDR1 is LGHNA and CDR2 YNFKEQ. This CDR3 spans 16 amino acids. Specimen: whole blood, collected at baseline. The chain uses TRBV4-2 and TRBJ1-2; 7 bases match TRBD1. The TCR originated in an adult who was a healthcare worker with PCR-confirmed SARS-CoV-2 infection or an uninfected control (not recorded which). CDR3 sequence reads: CASSQVGTEKNYGYTF. In DNA, the CDR3 is TGTGCCAGCAGCCAAGTTGGGACAGAGAAAAACTATGGCTACACCTTC.